This T cell receptor (beta chain) was found in a study of vaccination and CD4 T cells after COVID-19. Per germline, CDR1 DFQATT and CDR2 SNEGSKA (reference sequence). The CDR3 has 14 amino acids. The trim removed 6 bases at V and 3 bases at J, leaving 8 bases unmatched. Treatment noted: 10-day PBMC culture with coronavirus spike peptide pools or control peptides (ViraFEST assay). Worth noting for this clonotype: Its antigen is still unknown.

With the Oncomine TCR Beta short-read assay, DNA from cultured CD4+ T cells was sequenced. TCRdb reprocessed the PCR reads via MiXCR and lists one record per CDR3 protein. Of 15,000 to 20,000 distinct CDR3 sequences detected, roughly 56% appear once; the ten largest clones hold about 9.4%. The material sequenced was CD4+ T cells from blood, cultured in vitro. The source of this sequence is a human donor who had recovered from COVID-19. The rearrangement uses TRBV20-1 and TRBJ2-1; 7 bases agree with TRBD1. The DNA for the CDR3 is TGCAGTGCCATCAAGGGGACAGTCTACAATGAGCAGTTCTTC. Translating gives CSAIKGTVYNEQFF.